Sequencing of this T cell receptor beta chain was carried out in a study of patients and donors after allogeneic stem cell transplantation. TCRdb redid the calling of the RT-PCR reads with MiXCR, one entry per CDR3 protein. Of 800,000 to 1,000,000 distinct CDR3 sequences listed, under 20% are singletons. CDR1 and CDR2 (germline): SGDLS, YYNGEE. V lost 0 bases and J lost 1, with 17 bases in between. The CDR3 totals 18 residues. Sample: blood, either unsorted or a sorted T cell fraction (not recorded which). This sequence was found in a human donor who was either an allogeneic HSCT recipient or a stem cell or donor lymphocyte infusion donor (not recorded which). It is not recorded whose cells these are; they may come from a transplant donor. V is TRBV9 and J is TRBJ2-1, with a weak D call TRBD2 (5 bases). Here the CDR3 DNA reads TGTGCCAGCAGCGTAGGAGGTAGCGCCGGAATGTCCTACAATGAGCAGTTCTTC. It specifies CASSVGGSAGMSYNEQFF.